Presented here are 32 T cell receptor beta chains from one specimen sequenced in a study of post-analysis software for immune sequencing data. General study points: Roughly five TRBV segments, including TRBV5-6, TRBV5-1 and TRBV20-1, were more frequent in patients than controls.

These receptors' targets are unknown. Unique molecular identifiers were built into the TCR beta cDNA libraries. From the PCR reads, TCRdb called clonotypes with MiXCR, one entry per CDR3 protein. There are some 700,000 distinct CDR3 sequences in the sample; around 60% occur only once, and 11% lies in the top ten. Material for sequencing was blood. The receptor set was obtained from a girl aged 2-9 years with multiple sclerosis.

In its sample, this clonotype was seen a few times. One end of the junction is discordant with germline, which a read error may explain. The rearrangement links TRBV18 to TRBJ2-5; no definite D call. Germline values: CDR1 KGHSH, CDR2 LQKENI. CDR3 length equals 15 residues. The CDR3 bases are TGCGCCAGCTCACCACGTGAGAGTAAGGGAGAGACCCAGTACTTC. This gives the protein CASSPRESKGETQYF.

The gene calls are TRBV10-3 and TRBJ2-3; D is possibly TRBD2 (5 bases). CDR1 is ENHRY, CDR2 SYGVKD, per germline. V gave up 6 bases and J gave up 4 bases, with 17 bases separating them. The CDR3 has 15 amino acids. The CDR3 loop is CAIRRGLSQADTQYF. The CDR3 nucleotides are TGTGCCATCAGACGCGGACTTAGCCAGGCAGATACGCAGTATTTT.

V is TRBV7-9 and J is TRBJ2-1; 8 bases agree with TRBD1. J lost 8 bases, V lost 8 bases, and 17 bases had no gene match. The CDR3 contains 16 residues. Looked up from germline, CDR1 is SEHNR and CDR2 is FQNEAQ (reference sequence). This CDR3 is CASSPYGRQGLDEQFF. CDR3 DNA: TGTGCCAGCTCCCCATACGGGAGACAGGGGTTGGATGAGCAGTTCTTC.

As for this clonotype: Sequence at one end of the junction differs from germline and may be a read error. The gene calls are TRBV12-3 or TRBV12-4 and TRBJ2-3; 8 positions agree with TRBD2. The length of the CDR3 is 16 residues. The chain's CDR3 is CAGSLVPGGHSDTQYF. The CDR3 bases are TGTGCCGGCAGTTTAGTTCCGGGGGGGCATTCAGATACGCAGTATTTT.

The V and J genes are TRBV29-1 and TRBJ2-7; D perhaps matches TRBD1 (5 bases). CDR1 and CDR2 from the germline V gene are SQVTM and ANQGSEA. CDR3 length: 12 residues. V dropped 1 base and J dropped 5 bases, with 9 bases sitting between them. The CDR3 region has the DNA TGCAGCGTTGAAGGGGGCCTGGACGAGCAGTACTTC. Translating gives CSVEGGLDEQYF.

The chain uses TRBV5-5 and TRBJ2-2; TRBD2 is a possible D gene (5 bases). The V gene lost 6 bases and the J gene lost 5 bases, with 14 bases spanning the gap. Germline assignment: CDR1 SGHKS and CDR2 YYEKEE (reference sequence). The CDR3 contains 14 residues. The CDR3 DNA reads TGTGCCAGCAAGTCAGCGGCGTTAACCGGGGAGCTGTTTTTT. It yields the protein CASKSAALTGELFF.

The V gene is TRBV20-1, the J gene TRBJ2-5; tentative D call: TRBD1 (5 bases). Germline CDR1 reads DFQATT; CDR2 reads SNEGSKA (reference sequence). The CDR3 is made up of 14 amino acids. Trimming took 6 bases from V and 1 from J, leaving 15 bases between them. The CDR3 spells CSALGLRGQETQYF. Written as DNA, the CDR3 is TGCAGTGCCCTCGGCTTAAGGGGCCAAGAGACCCAGTACTTC.

The CDR3: CATSRDSGADEQFF. The CDR3 bases are TGTGCCACCAGCAGAGATTCGGGGGCTGATGAGCAGTTCTTC. The chain has TRBV15 and TRBJ2-1, with D perhaps matching TRBD1 or TRBD2 (6 bases each). CDR1 and CDR2 from the germline V gene are LNHNV and YYDKDF (reference sequence). The germline V and J ends were trimmed by 0 bases and 8 bases, with 11 bases remaining between them. The CDR3 loop spans 14 amino acids.

The rearrangement links TRBV3-1 to TRBJ2-7; D remains ambiguous. Germline CDR1 is LGHDT and CDR2 is YNNKEL (reference sequence). The CDR3 totals 16 residues. The V end lost 1 base, the J end lost 1 base, and 14 bases lay between the germline ends. The CDR3 DNA reads TGTGCCAGCAGCCAAGGCAGGCTGTTGAGTTCCTACGAGCAGTACTTC. Translated, it gives CASSQGRLLSSYEQYF.

CDR3 protein: CSALSLGQESGNTIYF. The CDR3 bases are TGCAGTGCCCTCTCTTTGGGACAGGAGTCCGGAAACACCATATATTTT. The chain has TRBV20-1 and TRBJ1-3; 8 bases line up with TRBD1. Trimming took 6 bases from V and 4 from J; bases not matched to a gene: 14. This CDR3 is 16 amino acids long. Germline CDR1 and CDR2: DFQATT and SNEGSKA (reference sequence).

The genes are TRBV20-1 and TRBJ1-1; the D is unclear. The CDR3 covers 12 residues. Germline V gene lookup returns CDR1 DFQATT and CDR2 SNEGSKA (reference sequence). V lost 3 bases, J lost 5 bases, and 10 bases lay in between. The CDR3 protein is CSASVPGTEAFF. CDR3 DNA sequence: TGCAGTGCTAGCGTTCCTGGTACTGAAGCTTTCTTT.

This chain connects TRBV9 to TRBJ2-1; tentative D call: TRBD2 (6 bases). The CDR3 spans 15 residues. Germline V CDR1 and CDR2: SGDLS, YYNGEE. Trimming took 0 bases from V and 3 from J, leaving 10 bases between them. In DNA form, the CDR3 reads TGTGCCAGCAGCGTAGCTAGCGCGAACTACAATGAGCAGTTCTTC. Residues: CASSVASANYNEQFF.

The CDR3 sequence: CAINTRRGMEPQHF. The CDR3 DNA reads TGTGCCATCAATACAAGACGGGGAATGGAGCCCCAGCATTTT. V is TRBV6-1 and J is TRBJ1-5; D is unresolved. The CDR3 has 14 residues. The germline CDR1 and CDR2 sequences are MNHNS and SASEGT. The V and J ends lost 10 bases and 8 bases respectively, with 21 bases between them.

V is TRBV2 and J is TRBJ2-3; D gene ambiguous. Trimming pared 6 bases from V and 3 bases from J, leaving 10 bases between. This CDR3 region has 13 residues. CDR1 and CDR2 from the germline V gene are SNHLY and FYNNEI. The CDR3 DNA follows: TGTGCCAGCAGCCCATTCCCGACAGATACGCAGTATTTT. Its protein is CASSPFPTDTQYF.

The gene calls are TRBV5-5 and TRBJ1-5; D perhaps matches TRBD1 (5 bases). Germline values: CDR1 SGHKS, CDR2 YYEKEE (reference sequence). This CDR3 is built from 17 residues. The V end lost 0 bases, the J end lost 6 bases, and 19 bases lay between the germline ends. CDR3 sequence: CASSLGRRDGDFQPQHF. Written as DNA, the CDR3 is TGTGCCAGCAGCTTGGGAAGACGGGACGGTGATTTTCAGCCCCAGCATTTT.

This clonotype was seen a handful of times. V is TRBV29-1 and J is TRBJ2-1; TRBD2 might be the D (5 bases). This CDR3 is 14 amino acids long. V lost 8 bases and J 0 bases, leaving 14 bases between the germline ends. CDR1 is SQVTM and CDR2 is ANQGSEA in the germline V gene. CDR3 nucleotides: TGCAGCTGGGTCAGGACTCGCTCCTACAATGAGCAGTTCTTC. It specifies CSWVRTRSYNEQFF.

The chain employs TRBV11-3 and TRBJ2-1, with D uncertain. This CDR3 is built from 15 residues. Trimming cost V 1 base and J 4 bases, with 11 bases left between them. From germline, CDR1 is SGHNT and CDR2 YENEEA. The CDR3 DNA reads TGTGCCAGCAGCTTAGGGCCCCTGAGGTACAATGAGCAGTTCTTC. This codes for CASSLGPLRYNEQFF.

There are a few counts of this clonotype. Here the CDR3 DNA reads TGTGCCAGCAGCTCCCAGCGGGAGATCCCAGATACGCAGTATTTT. It encodes CASSSQREIPDTQYF. The chain links TRBV7-2 to TRBJ2-3, with 8 bases matching TRBD2. Trimming cost V 4 bases and J 4 bases; bases outside gene matches: 7. The CDR3 has 15 amino acids. Germline V gives CDR1 SGHTA, CDR2 FQGNSA.

The chain combines TRBV24-1 with TRBJ2-1, with D unresolved. The CDR3 length is 16 residues. Trimming removed 0 bases from V and 8 bases from J, with 16 bases in between. Germline CDR1 and CDR2: KGHDR and SFDVKD. The CDR3 sequence: CATSDLKRVGRDEQFF. As DNA, the CDR3 is TGTGCCACCAGTGATTTGAAAAGGGTCGGTAGAGATGAGCAGTTCTTC.

The chain uses TRBV4-3 and TRBJ2-1; 9 bases match TRBD2. The closer fit of TRBJ2-7 to the DNA end suggests the J call may be wrong. The CDR3 contains 16 residues. Germline CDR1 LGHNA, CDR2 YSLEER. CDR3 sequence: CASSQDSGGSYNEQYF. Here the CDR3 DNA reads TGCGCCAGCAGCCAAGATAGCGGGGGCTCCTACAATGAGCAGTACTTC.

The V call is TRBV2, the J call TRBJ1-4, with D perhaps TRBD1 (5 bases). The germline V gene encodes CDR1 SNHLY and CDR2 FYNNEI. This CDR3 has 15 residues. The V and J ends lost 6 bases and 4 bases respectively, with 15 bases between them. The CDR3 coding sequence is TGTGCCAGCAGAAAGGAGCAGGGAGGTAATGAAAAACTGTTTTTT. It encodes CASRKEQGGNEKLFF.

Concerning this clonotype: One end of the junction is discordant with germline, which a read error may explain. The chain carries TRBV25-1 and TRBJ1-5, with unresolved D. The CDR3 covers 16 residues. Per germline, CDR1 MGHDK and CDR2 SYGVNS. The CDR3 region is CASGDGRTRGNQPQHF. For the CDR3, the DNA is TGTGCCAGCGGTGACGGACGCACCCGCGGCAATCAGCCCCAGCATTTT.

The chain joins TRBV2 to TRBJ2-5; the match to TRBD2 covers 9 bases. TRBJ2-7 matches the DNA end more closely, so the J call is doubtful. Germline V CDR1 and CDR2: SNHLY, FYNNEI. The CDR3 has 15 residues. As DNA, the CDR3 is TGTGCCAGCACCAACCCGGGACTAGCTTTCAACGAGCAGTACTTC. It translates to CASTNPGLAFNEQYF.

This clonotype has a handful of counts. The chain recombines TRBV20-1 with TRBJ2-5; D may be TRBD2 (5 bases). V gave up 5 bases and J gave up 2 bases, with 39 bases separating them. CDR1 and CDR2 from the germline V gene are DFQATT and SNEGSKA (reference sequence). The CDR3 has 22 amino acids. CDR3 nucleotide sequence: TGCAGTGCTCTATCCCTCGACAACTTTTACGGCACTAGGAAGCGAACACAAGAGACCCAGTACTTC. This sequence encodes CSALSLDNFYGTRKRTQETQYF.

V is TRBV29-1 and J is TRBJ2-1; TRBD1 aligns across 10 bases. V was clipped by 5 bases and J by 8 bases; unmatched bases: 9. The germline gives CDR1 SQVTM, CDR2 ANQGSEA. The CDR3 covers 14 residues. The CDR3 sequence: CSVLGQGSWDEQFF. The CDR3 coding sequence is TGCAGCGTTCTGGGACAGGGGAGTTGGGATGAGCAGTTCTTC.

This clonotype has more than one count but fewer than ten. This rearrangement joins TRBV6-5 to TRBJ2-7; TRBD1 might be the D (6 bases). Per the germline V gene, CDR1 is MNHEY and CDR2 is SVGAGI. CDR3 length equals 15 residues. The V gene lost 2 bases and the J gene lost 4 bases, with 15 bases spanning the gap. CDR3 region: CASSYDADSSYEQYF. CDR3 DNA: TGTGCCAGCAGTTACGACGCGGACAGCTCATACGAGCAGTACTTC.

This clonotype was observed a handful of times. The chain is built from TRBV15 and TRBJ2-3, with 10 bases that match TRBD1. The CDR3 consists of 12 residues. The junction had 0 bases not matched to a gene; V was cut back by 5 bases and J by 7 bases. CDR1 and CDR2 (germline): LNHNV, YYDKDF (reference sequence). The CDR3 spells CATSDRGHTQYF. The CDR3 coding sequence is TGTGCCACCAGCGACAGGGGGCATACGCAGTATTTT.

J is TRBJ2-1 and V is TRBV28, with D unclear. This CDR3 contains 14 residues. Germline values: CDR1 MDHEN, CDR2 SYDVKM. The V and J ends lost 7 bases and 2 bases respectively, with 12 bases between them. CDR3 in amino acids: CASTRTTPYNEQFF. In DNA form, the CDR3 reads TGTGCCAGCACCAGAACGACACCCTACAATGAGCAGTTCTTC.

This clonotype appeared a few times. The gene calls are TRBV29-1 and TRBJ2-5; D possibly matches TRBD1 or TRBD2 (5 bases each). Trimming left V 4 bases short and J 3 bases short, with 15 bases between. The V gene's germline CDR1 is SQVTM and CDR2 ANQGSEA. The CDR3 is 14 residues long. CDR3 nucleotide sequence: TGCAGCGTTGTTCGGGCAGGGAGTGAAGAGACCCAGTACTTC. Residues: CSVVRAGSEETQYF.

The genes are TRBV20-1 and TRBJ2-5; TRBD1 matches 7 bases. This CDR3 region has 14 residues. Germline V gene sequence: CDR1 DFQATT, CDR2 SNEGSKA (reference sequence). Trimming at V came to 4 bases and at J to 2 bases, leaving 7 bases not matched to a gene. The DNA for the CDR3 is TGCAGTGCTAACCGCCGGGACAGACAAGAGACCCAGTACTTC. Amino acid sequence: CSANRRDRQETQYF.

This sequence joins TRBV29-1 and TRBJ1-1; D is possibly TRBD1 (6 bases). Germline lookup yields CDR1 SQVTM and CDR2 ANQGSEA. The CDR3 runs 12 residues. Between the trimmed V and J ends, which lost 7 bases and 7 bases, there was a span of 16 bases. The CDR3, as DNA: TGCAGCGCTACTATTGACAGGTTTGAAGCTTTCTTT. Its translation is CSATIDRFEAFF.

This chain connects TRBV28 to TRBJ2-4, with D hard to call. The DNA matches TRBJ2-7 better at its end, which makes the J call doubtful. The CDR3 is made up of 12 amino acids. Germline values: CDR1 MDHEN, CDR2 SYDVKM. This CDR3 is CASSQTFYEQYF. CDR3 in DNA: TGTGCCAGCAGTCAAACCTTCTACGAGCAGTACTTC.